The 24 T cell receptor beta chains reported below all come from one sample, sequenced in a study of T cell repertoires in cytomegalovirus infection. One entry per CDR3 protein results from TCRdb running MiXCR on the reads. The sample shows approximately 600,000 distinct CDR3 sequences, over 35% of them seen only once. No antigen is known for these receptors. Sequenced here: cultured PBMCs, sampled from culture after CMV antigen stimulation. These receptor sequences come from a human donor in good health (CMV status not recorded). Some clones in this sample may be carry-over from other donors' samples.

This clonotype showed up just a few times. V gene TRBV5-5 combines with J gene TRBJ2-1; D unclear. Germline V lookup: CDR1 SGHKS, CDR2 YYEKEE (reference sequence). The CDR3 length is 14 residues. V lost 0 bases to trimming and J lost 6 bases, with 10 bases between them. The CDR3 region is CASSLALGRNEQFF. The CDR3 DNA reads as TGTGCCAGCAGCTTGGCCCTCGGGCGCAATGAGCAGTTCTTC.

CDR3 protein: CASSLGGGEGLTEAFF. The CDR3 DNA follows: TGTGCCAGCAGCTTAGGCGGGGGGGAGGGCTTGACTGAAGCTTTCTTT. The V and J genes are TRBV7-8 and TRBJ1-1, with a possible D match to TRBD1 (5 bases). V lost 1 base, J lost 5 bases, and 17 bases lay in between. Per the germline V gene, CDR1 is SGHVS and CDR2 is FQNEAQ. The CDR3 spans 16 residues.

The genes are TRBV19 and TRBJ2-1, with 14 bases matching TRBD2. The CDR3 spans 16 residues. The ends lost 4 bases at V and 7 bases at J; junction bases unmatched: 6. Germline CDR1 reads LNHDA; CDR2 reads SQIVND (reference sequence). CDR3 amino acids: CASSTPGTSGSNEQFF. CDR3 in DNA: TGTGCCAGTAGTACCCCCGGGACTAGCGGGAGTAATGAGCAGTTCTTC. The whole variable domain, filled in from reference TRBV19 and TRBJ2-1, reads DGGITQSPKYLFRKEGQNVTLSCEQNLNHDAMYWYRQDPGQGLRLIYYSQIVNDFQKGDIAEGYSVSREKKESFPLTVTSAQKNPTAFYLCASSTPGTSGSNEQFFGPGTRLTVL.

The rearrangement joins TRBV5-6 to TRBJ2-2, with D unresolved. Germline loops: CDR1 SGHDT, CDR2 YYEEEE. This CDR3 spans 16 amino acids. Trimming removed 2 bases at V and 1 base at J, with 12 bases between. DNA for the CDR3: TGTGCCAGCAGCTTTGCCGACCTCGGGAACACCGGGGAGCTGTTTTTT. Its protein is CASSFADLGNTGELFF. The entire variable domain, with the rest obtained from reference TRBV5-6 and TRBJ2-2, is as follows: DAGVTQSPTHLIKTRGQQVTLRCSPKSGHDTVSWYQQALGQGPQFIFQYYEEEERQRGNFPDRFSGHQFPNYSSELNVNALLLGDSALYLCASSFADLGNTGELFFGEGSRLTVL.

This clonotype has just a few counts. The chain uses TRBV7-6 and TRBJ1-5, with unresolved D. Trimming removed 1 base at V and 4 bases at J, with 11 bases between. The CDR3 sequence is 15 residues long. Germline CDR1 SGHVS, CDR2 FNYEAQ. CDR3: CASSLGSSWNQPQHF. In nucleotides, the CDR3 is TGTGCCAGCAGCTTAGGGTCCAGCTGGAATCAGCCCCAGCATTTT.

This clonotype has a count of ten or more. The chain recombines TRBV7-8 with TRBJ2-7; D is unresolved. Trimming took 1 base from V and 2 from J, leaving 9 bases between them. Germline values: CDR1 SGHVS, CDR2 FQNEAQ. CDR3 size: 14 residues. The CDR3: CASSLGGFTYEQYF. The CDR3 region has the DNA TGTGCCAGCAGCTTAGGGGGATTCACCTACGAGCAGTACTTC.

This sequence joins TRBV12-3 or TRBV12-4 and TRBJ1-5, with D perhaps TRBD1 (5 bases). The CDR3 contains 13 residues. V was cut by 5 bases and J by 8 bases, with 13 bases left in between. The CDR3 loop reads CASSAGRGEPQHF. CDR3 nucleotides: TGTGCCAGCAGTGCAGGGAGGGGAGAGCCCCAGCATTTT.

This chain joins TRBV12-3 or TRBV12-4 and TRBJ2-1; D unclear. CDR3 length equals 14 residues. Deletions cut 4 bases from V and 1 base from J, with 8 bases between. The DNA for the CDR3 is TGTGCCAGCAGTTCCCCACTATCCTACAATGAGCAGTTCTTC. This gives the protein CASSSPLSYNEQFF.

This rearrangement joins TRBV7-6 to TRBJ1-2, with D uncertain. Per the germline V gene, CDR1 is SGHVS and CDR2 is FNYEAQ. Trimming pared 1 base from V and 8 bases from J, leaving 14 bases between. CDR3 size: 14 residues. For the CDR3, the DNA is TGTGCCAGCAGCTTAGAGTCACGGAAAAGCGGCTACACCTTC. It specifies CASSLESRKSGYTF.

This clonotype has just a few counts. The rearrangement uses TRBV6-6 and TRBJ2-2, with 8 bases lining up with TRBD1. Germline assignment: CDR1 MNHNY and CDR2 SVGAGI (reference sequence). The CDR3 runs to 15 residues. V lost 5 bases to trimming and J lost 4 bases; unmatched junction nucleotides: 6. The CDR3 DNA reads TGTGCCAGCAGTCCGCGGACAGGGATCACCGGGGAGCTGTTTTTT. This encodes CASSPRTGITGELFF.

This chain connects TRBV28 to TRBJ2-1; D might be TRBD1 (5 bases). Germline-derived CDR1 and CDR2 are MDHEN and SYDVKM. The CDR3 spans 15 residues. Between the trimmed V and J ends, which lost 8 bases and 2 bases, there was a span of 16 bases. As DNA, the CDR3 is TGTGCCAGCTGCAGGGTACGGCTTGCCTACAATGAGCAGTTCTTC. Its translation is CASCRVRLAYNEQFF.

This clonotype has only a few counts. The chain has TRBV7-2 and TRBJ2-5, with 14 bases that match TRBD2. Germline V gives CDR1 SGHTA, CDR2 FQGNSA. V shed 1 base, J shed 5 bases, and the junction held 6 bases outside the gene matches. The CDR3 runs 17 residues. The CDR3 coding sequence is TGTGCCAGCAGCTTAGGGAGGACTAGCGGGGGGTTTGAGACCCAGTACTTC. Translating it yields CASSLGRTSGGFETQYF.

This clonotype was recorded at least ten times. The rearrangement joins TRBV7-8 to TRBJ1-4; possible D gene TRBD1, 6 bases. CDR1 is SGHVS and CDR2 is FQNEAQ in the germline V gene. The CDR3 extends over 15 amino acids. The ends were cut back, 5 bases at V and 4 bases at J, with 14 bases in the middle. The CDR3 loop reads CASSVQQGYNEKLFF. CDR3 DNA sequence: TGTGCCAGCAGCGTCCAACAGGGTTATAATGAAAAACTGTTTTTT.

The rearrangement links TRBV20-1 to TRBJ2-5; 12 bases fit TRBD2. Germline assignment: CDR1 DFQATT and CDR2 SNEGSKA (reference sequence). J was trimmed by 6 bases and V by 4 bases; bases with no gene match: 9. The length of the CDR3 is 15 residues. The DNA of the CDR3 is TGCAGTGCTAAACAGGGACTAGCGGGCGTCAAGACCCAGTACTTC. Its translation is CSAKQGLAGVKTQYF.

The rearrangement uses TRBV11-2 and TRBJ2-7; 7 bases align to TRBD2. Germline-derived CDR1 and CDR2 are SGHAT and FQNNGV. The V gene end was trimmed by 2 bases and the J gene end by 3 bases; junction bases not matched to a gene: 7. The CDR3 has 15 residues. CDR3 sequence: CASSLRGLKNYEQYF. CDR3 coding DNA: TGTGCCAGCAGCTTACGGGGACTAAAAAACTACGAGCAGTACTTC.

This clonotype was picked up a small number of times. The chain joins TRBV7-6 to TRBJ2-6; D is unclear. CDR1 is SGHVS and CDR2 is FNYEAQ in the germline V gene. The V end lost 3 bases, the J end lost 0 bases, and 15 bases lay between the germline ends. This CDR3 has 18 residues. CDR3 region: CASSLKGPVSSGANVLTF. As DNA, the CDR3 is TGTGCCAGCAGCTTGAAGGGTCCGGTCAGCTCTGGGGCCAACGTCCTGACTTTC.

Only a few counts were recorded for this clonotype. V and J are TRBV7-2 and TRBJ2-5; 10 positions match TRBD2. CDR3 length equals 17 residues. V dropped 5 bases and J dropped 5; count of bases not matched to a gene: 14. Germline V gives CDR1 SGHTA, CDR2 FQGNSA. This CDR3 is CASSLGASGGREETQYF. CDR3 in DNA: TGTGCCAGCAGCCTCGGAGCTAGCGGGGGAAGAGAGGAGACCCAGTACTTC.

This clonotype showed up just a few times. This chain links TRBV7-2 with TRBJ2-3, with TRBD2 matching 14 bases. J lost 3 bases, V lost 2 bases, and 4 bases had no gene match. CDR3 size: 17 residues. Germline values: CDR1 SGHTA, CDR2 FQGNSA. The CDR3 here is CASSLLTSGGATDTQYF. The CDR3 DNA is TGTGCCAGCAGCTTATTGACTAGCGGGGGGGCAACAGATACGCAGTATTTT. Filled out from reference TRBV7-2 and TRBJ2-3, the complete variable domain reads GAGVSQSPSNKVTEKGKDVELRCDPISGHTALYWYRQSLGQGLEFLIYFQGNSAPDKSGLPSDRFSAERTGGSVSTLTIQRTQQEDSAVYLCASSLLTSGGATDTQYFGPGTRLTVL.

This rearrangement joins TRBV29-1 to TRBJ2-3; D remains ambiguous. The CDR3 extends over 15 amino acids. V dropped 0 bases and J dropped 2 bases, with 12 bases sitting between them. Looked up from germline, CDR1 is SQVTM and CDR2 is ANQGSEA. The CDR3 reads CSVEEHSLLTDTQYF. CDR3 sequence (DNA): TGCAGCGTTGAAGAACATAGCCTCCTCACAGATACGCAGTATTTT.

This clonotype was seen more than once but under ten times. The chain links TRBV4-2 to TRBJ2-3; 15 bases map to TRBD2. The CDR3 covers 17 residues. Germline V gene data show CDR1 as LGHNA and CDR2 as YNFKEQ. J gave up 3 bases and V 4 bases, and 5 bases lay outside the gene matches. CDR3 amino acids: CASSPGLAGGLTDTQYF. The CDR3 nucleotides are TGTGCCAGCAGCCCAGGACTAGCGGGGGGGCTTACAGATACGCAGTATTTT.

This clonotype was recorded many times. V and J are TRBV7-2 and TRBJ2-3, with TRBD2 identical over 10 bases. Germline V gene lookup returns CDR1 SGHTA and CDR2 FQGNSA. The length of the CDR3 is 16 residues. Trimming took 0 bases from V and 4 from J; bases not matched to a gene: 4. CDR3 in amino acids: CASSLASGRGADTQYF. DNA for the CDR3: TGTGCCAGCAGCTTAGCAAGCGGGAGGGGGGCAGATACGCAGTATTTT.

The chain uses TRBV4-3 and TRBJ2-3; 7 bases agree with TRBD1. The trim removed 2 bases at V and 6 bases at J, leaving 11 bases unmatched. The CDR3 is 16 amino acids. Germline lookup yields CDR1 LGHNA and CDR2 YSLEER. The DNA of the CDR3 is TGCGCCAGCAGCCAACCAGGACAGGTAGTGATGGATACGCAGTATTTT. It specifies CASSQPGQVVMDTQYF.

The V and J genes are TRBV7-9 and TRBJ2-3; D is unclear. The CDR3 is 14 residues long. The V gene's germline CDR1 is SEHNR and CDR2 FQNEAQ (reference sequence). Trimming stripped 7 bases from V and 4 bases from J, with 15 bases between. CDR3 nucleotide sequence: TGTGCCAGCACCCCCCCCCTACTTGCAGATACGCAGTATTTT. This encodes CASTPPLLADTQYF.

The chain couples TRBV6-2 or TRBV6-3 to TRBJ2-7; D is possibly TRBD2 (6 bases). Trimming shortened V by 5 bases and J by 2 bases, and 19 bases separated the two germline ends. From germline, CDR1 is MNHEY and CDR2 SVGEGT. The CDR3 is made up of 16 amino acids. The CDR3, as DNA: TGTGCCAGCAGTCCGGTTCGGGGGACGTACCCCTACGAGCAGTACTTC. Translation gives CASSPVRGTYPYEQYF.